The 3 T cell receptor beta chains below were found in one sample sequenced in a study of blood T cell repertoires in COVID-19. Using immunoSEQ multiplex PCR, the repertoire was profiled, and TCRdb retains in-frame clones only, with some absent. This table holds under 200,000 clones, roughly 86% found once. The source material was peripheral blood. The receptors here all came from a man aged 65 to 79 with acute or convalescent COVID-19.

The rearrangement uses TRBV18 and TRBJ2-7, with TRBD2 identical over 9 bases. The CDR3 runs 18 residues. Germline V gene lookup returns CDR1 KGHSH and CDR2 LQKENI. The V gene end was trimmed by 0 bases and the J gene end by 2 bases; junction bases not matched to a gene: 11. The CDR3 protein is CASSPPRSSGRNTYEQYF. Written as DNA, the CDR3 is TGTGCCAGCTCACCACCTAGGTCGAGCGGGAGGAATACCTACGAGCAGTACTTC.

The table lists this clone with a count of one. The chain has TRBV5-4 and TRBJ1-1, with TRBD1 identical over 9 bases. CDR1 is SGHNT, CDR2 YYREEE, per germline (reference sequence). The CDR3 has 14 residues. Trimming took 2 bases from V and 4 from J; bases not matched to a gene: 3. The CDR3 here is CASSLGTGITEAFF. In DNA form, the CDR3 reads TGTGCCAGCAGCTTAGGGACAGGGATCACTGAAGCTTTCTTT.

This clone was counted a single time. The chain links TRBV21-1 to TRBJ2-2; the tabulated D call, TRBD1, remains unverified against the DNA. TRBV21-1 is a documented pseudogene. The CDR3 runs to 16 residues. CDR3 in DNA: TGTGCCAGCAGCACCCGGGACAGGGTGGGTTTCGGGGAGCTGTTTTTT. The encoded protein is CASSTRDRVGFGELFF.